These T cell receptor beta chains were read from a single sample in a study of T cell responses to AZD1222 COVID-19 vaccine. TCRdb's table, derived via immunoSEQ multiplex PCR, lists solely in-frame clones and lacks some. The table records about 93,000 clones, 85% to 90% of them present only once. Material: peripheral blood, obtained 28 days after the second AZD1222 dose. These receptors originate from an adult who received the AZD1222 COVID-19 vaccine. CDR3s include the opening cysteine and the closing phenylalanine or tryptophan. The D gene is left open where the match is weak. Clone size is shown for a subset of rows, as once, few, many or a class of expanded clone.

j_gene,abundance,v_gene,d_gene,CDR3nt,CDR3aa
TRBJ2-2,.,TRBV7-3,.,TGTGCCAGCAGACCGGGACCCCCGAACACCGGGGAGCTGTTTTTT,CASRPGPPNTGELFF
TRBJ1-2,.,TRBV7-2,TRBD1,TGTGCCAGCAGCTACGGACAGGGGCGGGATGGCTACACCTTC,CASSYGQGRDGYTF
TRBJ2-1,.,TRBV7-6,.,TGTGCCAGCAGCTTAGCGGGGATTACGACAGGACCCTACAATGAGCAGTTCTTC,CASSLAGITTGPYNEQFF
TRBJ1-2,.,TRBV19,TRBD1,TGTGCCAGTAGTATAGCCAGGGGGCTCTATGGCTACACCTTC,CASSIARGLYGYTF
TRBJ2-7,.,TRBV5-8,.,TGTGCCAGCAGCGGGCACGAGCAGTACTTC,CASSGHEQYF
TRBJ1-1,.,TRBV10-3,.,TGTGCCATCAGTGAGGCAGGGCGTCGAGTAGCTTTCTTT,CAISEAGRRVAFF
TRBJ1-1,.,TRBV21-1,.,TGTGCCAGCAGCATACGTGACAGGAAGGGGGTTAACACTGAAGCTTTCTTT,CASSIRDRKGVNTEAFF
TRBJ2-7,.,TRBV5-1,TRBD1,TGCGCCAGCAGCTTGACCCCGGGACAGGGTATCTACGAGCAGTACTTC,CASSLTPGQGIYEQYF
TRBJ1-2,.,TRBV12-3/TRBV12-4,TRBD1,TGTGCCAGCAGTCTTCGGACAGGGTTTGGCTACACCTTC,CASSLRTGFGYTF
TRBJ1-1,once,TRBV6-1,.,TGTGCCAGCAGTGAAGGACCGGGGCCGGCTTTCTTT,CASSEGPGPAFF
TRBJ1-1,.,TRBV18,TRBD1,TGTGCCAGCCGACAGGGGGCATCGAACACTGAAGCTTTCTTT,CASRQGASNTEAFF
TRBJ1-5,few,TRBV6-5,.,TGTGCCAGCACCCGGGATAGGTTTAGCAATCAGCCCCAGCATTTT,CASTRDRFSNQPQHF
TRBJ1-5,.,TRBV11-2,.,TGTGCCAGCAGTTCTAGGGATCAGCCCCAGCATTTT,CASSSRDQPQHF
TRBJ1-2,.,TRBV7-2,.,TGTGCCAGCAGCTTAGATGCCAGAAACTATGGCTACACCTTC,CASSLDARNYGYTF
TRBJ2-1,few,TRBV4-3,.,TGCGCCAGCAGCCAAGATGGGAACAGATACAATGAGCAGTTCTTC,CASSQDGNRYNEQFF
TRBJ1-1,.,TRBV4-3,.,TGCGCCAGCCAGAATACGACATCTATGAACACTGAAGCTTTCTTT,CASQNTTSMNTEAFF
TRBJ2-6,.,TRBV5-6,.,TGTGCCAGCAGCCGTCGGACAACCCACTCTGGGGCCAACGTCCTGACTTTC,CASSRRTTHSGANVLTF
TRBJ2-2,.,TRBV5-4,.,TGTGCCAGCAGCTTGGCCTTTGGGACTGACACCGGGGAGCTGTTTTTT,CASSLAFGTDTGELFF
TRBJ1-1,.,TRBV5-6,.,TGTGCCAGCAGCGCGGGGGACAAGTGGGACACTGAAGCTTTCTTT,CASSAGDKWDTEAFF
TRBJ1-6,.,TRBV6-2/TRBV6-3,.,TGTGCCAGCAGTTACTCAGGGGCCAATTCACCCCTCCACTTT,CASSYSGANSPLHF
TRBJ2-1,.,TRBV6-2/TRBV6-3,.,TGTGCCAGCAGTTACCCGGTGGGTCTCCACAATGAGCAGTTCTTC,CASSYPVGLHNEQFF
TRBJ2-5,once,TRBV5-1,.,TGCGCCAGCAGCTTGGTTCCGGGGGCGCGGGTGGAGACCCAGTACTTC,CASSLVPGARVETQYF
TRBJ2-1,.,TRBV19,TRBD2,TGTGCCAGCAGTTGGACTAGCGGGGGGCACAATGAGCAGTTCTTC,CASSWTSGGHNEQFF
TRBJ1-2,.,TRBV5-1,TRBD1,TGCGCCAGCAGCTTTACAACAGGGGGCGCAGACTACACCTTC,CASSFTTGGADYTF
TRBJ2-5,.,TRBV19,.,TGTGCCAGTAGTAGAGGACAGAGCTACGGGTCCCAGTACTTC,CASSRGQSYGSQYF
TRBJ1-6,.,TRBV12-2,.,TGTGCAAGTCGCTTAGCGAATGACGGCCGGGATAATTCACCCCTCCACTTT,CASRLANDGRDNSPLHF
TRBJ2-3,.,TRBV3-1/TRBV3-2,.,TGTGCCAGCAGCCAAGTTCCGGGACAGGCGGGGGAAGATACGCAGTATTTT,CASSQVPGQAGEDTQYF
TRBJ2-1,.,TRBV10-1,TRBD1,TGCGCCAGCAGTGGTTCAGGGGGATTCTCCTACAATGAGCAGTTCTTC,CASSGSGGFSYNEQFF
TRBJ2-1,.,TRBV2,.,TGTGCCAGCAGTCAGCGGTACTTTCAGTTCTTC,CASSQRYFQFF
TRBJ2-2,.,TRBV7-2,TRBD2,TGTGCCAGCAGCCTGACGGCGAGCGGGAGGTACGGCACCGGGGAGCTGTTTTTT,CASSLTASGRYGTGELFF
TRBJ1-1,few,TRBV12-3/TRBV12-4,.,TGTGCCAGCAGTTTAGTCGCGAACACTGAAGCTTTCTTT,CASSLVANTEAFF
TRBJ2-5,.,TRBV5-5,.,TGTGCCAGCAGCTTGTTTACGGGGAACCAAGAGACCCAGTACTTC,CASSLFTGNQETQYF
TRBJ2-1,.,TRBV3-1/TRBV3-2,.,TGTGCCAGTCGGGGTAGGTCAGGAGAGCAGTTCTTC,CASRGRSGEQFF
TRBJ2-7,.,TRBV7-8,.,TGTGCCAGCAGCTTAGGCCAGGGAGGCTACGAGCAGTACTTC,CASSLGQGGYEQYF
TRBJ2-1,few,TRBV7-2,TRBD2,TGTGCCAGCAGCCCACCGGGACTAGCGGGGAACAATGAGCAGTTCTTC,CASSPPGLAGNNEQFF
TRBJ1-2,.,TRBV7-9,.,TGTGCCAGCAGCTTAGCAGGCCAGGTTTATGGCTACACCTTC,CASSLAGQVYGYTF
TRBJ1-3,.,TRBV18,.,TGTGCCAGCCTACAGGATTCCTCTGGAAACACCATATATTTT,CASLQDSSGNTIYF
TRBJ1-1,.,TRBV29-1,.,TGCAGCGCCCGGGACGTTTCGAGTTGGACTGAAGCTTTCTTT,CSARDVSSWTEAFF
TRBJ1-1,.,TRBV20-1,.,TGCAGTGCTAGTAGCGCCGCGGGGGGTAACACTGAAGCTTTCTTT,CSASSAAGGNTEAFF
TRBJ1-1,.,TRBV21-1,.,TGTGCCAGCACCAAAGTAGGAGGACAGGGCTGGAACACTGAAGCTTTCTTT,CASTKVGGQGWNTEAFF
TRBJ1-6,.,TRBV5-8,TRBD1,TGTGCCAGCAGCTGGGACGACAGGGCCGGAAATTCACCCCTCCACTTT,CASSWDDRAGNSPLHF
TRBJ2-7,.,TRBV6-5,.,TGTGCCAGCAGTTACGTCCGGGGCGGCGAGCAGTACTTC,CASSYVRGGEQYF
TRBJ2-2,.,TRBV7-6,TRBD1,TGTGCCAGCAGCAAAACAGGGGGTCCAGGGGAGCTGTTTTTT,CASSKTGGPGELFF
TRBJ1-2,.,TRBV5-6,.,TGTGCCAGCAGCACGGAGGGGTCCCGCACCTTC,CASSTEGSRTF
TRBJ2-7,.,TRBV2,TRBD2,TGTGCCAGCAGTCTGACCTCCGGGACTAGCATCGGCCACGAGCAGTACTTC,CASSLTSGTSIGHEQYF
TRBJ1-3,.,TRBV29-1,.,TGCAGCGTTGATGAGGGAGGCATTGGAAACACCATATATTTT,CSVDEGGIGNTIYF
TRBJ2-3,.,TRBV5-5,TRBD2,TGTGCCAGCAGCCTCGACCGAGGACTAGCCCCTGGGCCAGATACGCAGTATTTT,CASSLDRGLAPGPDTQYF
TRBJ1-1,.,TRBV13,.,TGTGCCAGCAGCTTAAGAGGTTCTGGTATGAACACTGAAGCTTTCTTT,CASSLRGSGMNTEAFF
TRBJ1-4,once,TRBV11-2,.,TGTGCCAGCAGCTTAAAGGGGTTAGAGGAAAAACTGTTTTTT,CASSLKGLEEKLFF
TRBJ2-7,.,TRBV19,TRBD1,TGTGCCAGTAGTATGCCGGGACAGGGGGGCGAGCAGTACTTC,CASSMPGQGGEQYF
TRBJ1-2,.,TRBV6-5,TRBD1,TGTGCCAGCAGTTACTCGGCAGGGGGGAGGAATGGCTACACCTTC,CASSYSAGGRNGYTF
TRBJ2-1,.,TRBV5-1,TRBD2,TGCGCCAGCAGCTTCGGCCTAGCGGGGGTTCCCCCAATAGGTGAGCAGTTCTTC,CASSFGLAGVPPIGEQFF
TRBJ2-7,.,TRBV21-1,.,TGTGCCGGGAGACTAGCGGGGGTACACGAGCAGTACTTC,CAGRLAGVHEQYF
TRBJ2-2,.,TRBV9,TRBD2,TGTGCCAGCAGCGTACTAGCGGGAGTACCCGGGGAGCTGTTTTTT,CASSVLAGVPGELFF
TRBJ1-5,once,TRBV12-5,.,TGTGCTAGTGGTTTGGTAATAAGGGACCATAGCAATCAGCCCCAGCATTTT,CASGLVIRDHSNQPQHF
TRBJ2-7,.,TRBV6-1,.,TGTGCCAGCAGTGAAAGTCTAGCCAAGTACTTC,CASSESLAKYF
TRBJ1-1,.,TRBV3-1/TRBV3-2,TRBD1,TGTGCCAGCAGCTGGGACAGGGGTTCCACTGAAGCTTTCTTT,CASSWDRGSTEAFF
TRBJ2-1,.,TRBV29-1,.,TGCAGCGTTGGGCCAGAGAATATCGATGAGCAGTTCTTC,CSVGPENIDEQFF
TRBJ2-2,.,TRBV6-5,TRBD1,TGTGCCAGCAGTTACTCGACAGGGGACACCGGGGAGCTGTTTTTT,CASSYSTGDTGELFF